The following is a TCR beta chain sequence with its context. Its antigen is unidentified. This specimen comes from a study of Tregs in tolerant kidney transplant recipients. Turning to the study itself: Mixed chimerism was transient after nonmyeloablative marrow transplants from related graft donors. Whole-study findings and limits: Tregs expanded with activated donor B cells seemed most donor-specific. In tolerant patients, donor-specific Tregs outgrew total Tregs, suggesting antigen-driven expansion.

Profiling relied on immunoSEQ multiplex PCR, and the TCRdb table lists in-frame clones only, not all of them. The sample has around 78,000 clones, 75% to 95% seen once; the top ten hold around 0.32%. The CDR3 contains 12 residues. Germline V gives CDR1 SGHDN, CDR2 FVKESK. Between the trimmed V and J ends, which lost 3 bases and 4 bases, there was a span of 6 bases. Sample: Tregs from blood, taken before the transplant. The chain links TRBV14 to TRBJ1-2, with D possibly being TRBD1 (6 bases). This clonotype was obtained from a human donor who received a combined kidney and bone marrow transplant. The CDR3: CASSQDSYGYTF. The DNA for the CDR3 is TGTGCCAGCAGCCAGGACAGCTATGGCTACACCTTC.